A single sample is the source of the 12 T cell receptor beta chains below, sequenced in a study of OX40 agonist ivuxolimab in advanced cancers. Produced via immunoSEQ multiplex PCR; TCRdb's table is partial and in-frame only. The table has more than 70,000 clones, 80% to 90% seen once. This specimen consisted of CD4+ or CD8+ T cells sorted from blood, obtained in a trial of the OX40 agonist ivuxolimab. The origin of the receptors is an adult with an advanced solid tumor such as melanoma, head and neck, liver or kidney cancer.

The rearrangement uses TRBV5-1 and TRBJ1-1; TRBD1 might be the D (5 bases). The germline CDR1 and CDR2 sequences are SGHRS and YFSETQ. With 0 bases removed from V and 5 bases from J, the gap between germline ends came to 14 bases. This CDR3 comprises 15 residues. CDR3 protein: CASSLGRVVSTEAFF. CDR3 in DNA: TGCGCCAGCAGCTTGGGCAGGGTAGTAAGTACTGAAGCTTTCTTT.

V is TRBV19 and J is TRBJ2-3; 9 bases are shared with TRBD2. With 5 bases clipped from V and 0 bases from J, the junction kept 12 bases outside the gene matches. The CDR3 runs to 18 residues. The germline V gene encodes CDR1 LNHDA and CDR2 SQIVND (reference sequence). The CDR3 loop reads CASSGGLAGHPSTDTQYF. CDR3 DNA sequence: TGTGCCAGTAGTGGAGGGCTAGCGGGACACCCTAGCACAGATACGCAGTATTTT.

V gene TRBV7-9 combines with J gene TRBJ1-1; D not certain. The CDR3 sequence is 15 residues long. V lost 1 base to trimming and J lost 4 bases, with 13 bases between them. Germline V CDR1 and CDR2: SEHNR, FQNEAQ (reference sequence). The CDR3 reads CASSLGGFGPTEAFF. The CDR3 DNA sequence: TGTGCCAGCAGCTTAGGGGGATTCGGGCCCACTGAAGCTTTCTTT.

The V call is TRBV4-1, the J call TRBJ1-1; D unclear. CDR1 MGHRA and CDR2 YSYEKL come from the germline V gene. V lost 1 base, J lost 8 bases, and 11 bases lay in between. The CDR3 consists of 13 residues. CDR3 coding DNA: TGCGCCAGCAGCCAAGGGTGGGTCGAGGAAGCTTTCTTT. It is translated as CASSQGWVEEAFF.

The genes are TRBV5-1 and TRBJ1-6; TRBD1 matches at 7 bases. V lost 3 bases and J lost 7; bases outside the gene matches: 4. There are 14 residues in the CDR3. Germline CDR1 and CDR2: SGHRS and YFSETQ. CDR3: CASSYGQENSPLHF. DNA of the CDR3: TGCGCCAGCAGCTACGGACAGGAGAATTCACCCCTCCACTTT.

This rearrangement joins TRBV25-1 to TRBJ1-6, with 7 bases fitting TRBD1. The CDR3 covers 14 residues. Unmatched junction bases numbered 5, after V lost 5 bases and J lost 7 bases. Germline V lookup: CDR1 MGHDK, CDR2 SYGVNS. The CDR3 region is CASSQTGINSPLHF. CDR3 sequence (DNA): TGTGCCAGCAGTCAGACAGGGATCAATTCACCCCTCCACTTT. Full variable domain (missing parts from reference TRBV25-1 and TRBJ1-6): EADIYQTPRYLVIGTGKKITLECSQTMGHDKMYWYQQDPGMELHLIHYSYGVNSTEKGDLSSESTVSRIRTEHFPLTLESARPSHTSQYLCASSQTGINSPLHFGNGTRLTVT.

The J gene is TRBJ2-4, the V gene TRBV29-1; D gene unclear. Germline V gives CDR1 SQVTM, CDR2 ANQGSEA. Trimming stripped 4 bases from V and 8 bases from J, with 12 bases between. CDR3 length: 12 residues. CDR3 in amino acids: CSVVSGVDIQYF. CDR3 DNA: TGCAGCGTTGTGTCTGGGGTGGACATTCAGTACTTC.

The chain joins TRBV19 to TRBJ1-4; TRBD1 might be the D (6 bases). This CDR3 spans 15 amino acids. V lost 2 bases and J lost 6, with 13 bases in between. CDR1 LNHDA and CDR2 SQIVND come from the germline V gene (reference sequence). The CDR3 reads CASSIMSGVDEKLFF. DNA for the CDR3: TGTGCCAGTAGTATAATGTCAGGGGTCGATGAAAAACTGTTTTTT.

The chain links TRBV29-1 to TRBJ2-7; perhaps TRBD2 as D (5 bases). The germline V gene has CDR1 SQVTM and CDR2 ANQGSEA. V was shortened by 0 bases and J by 5 bases, with 14 bases between the two germline ends. The CDR3 loop spans 14 amino acids. CDR3 nucleotide sequence: TGCAGCGTTGAAGAGGTTGCGGGCAACGACGAGCAGTACTTC. Translated: CSVEEVAGNDEQYF.

This clone was picked up one time. Other DNA sequences of this sample code for an identical CDR3. The chain combines TRBV2 with TRBJ2-7; TRBD1 agrees at 9 bases. This CDR3 contains 14 residues. Losses at the gene ends were 4 bases for V and 4 bases for J; bases not matched to a gene: 5. Germline loops: CDR1 SNHLY, CDR2 FYNNEI. CDR3 protein: CASSAGQGSYEQYF. DNA of the CDR3: TGTGCCAGCAGTGCGGGACAGGGTAGTTACGAGCAGTACTTC.

The chain links TRBV5-1 to TRBJ2-1, with 7 bases lining up with TRBD2. J gave up 8 bases and V 0 bases, and 5 bases lay outside the gene matches. Germline CDR1 reads SGHRS; CDR2 reads YFSETQ. There are 14 residues in the CDR3. Here the CDR3 DNA reads TGCGCCAGCAGCTTGGCCTCCGCGGGGGATGAGCAGTTCTTC. Protein product: CASSLASAGDEQFF.

The genes are TRBV7-7 and TRBJ2-5; a possible D gene is TRBD1 (6 bases). The V gene's germline CDR1 is SSHAT and CDR2 FNYEAQ (reference sequence). The CDR3 is made up of 12 amino acids. CDR3: CAVSRGFETQYF. In DNA form, the CDR3 reads TGTGCTGTAAGTAGGGGGTTCGAGACCCAGTACTTC.